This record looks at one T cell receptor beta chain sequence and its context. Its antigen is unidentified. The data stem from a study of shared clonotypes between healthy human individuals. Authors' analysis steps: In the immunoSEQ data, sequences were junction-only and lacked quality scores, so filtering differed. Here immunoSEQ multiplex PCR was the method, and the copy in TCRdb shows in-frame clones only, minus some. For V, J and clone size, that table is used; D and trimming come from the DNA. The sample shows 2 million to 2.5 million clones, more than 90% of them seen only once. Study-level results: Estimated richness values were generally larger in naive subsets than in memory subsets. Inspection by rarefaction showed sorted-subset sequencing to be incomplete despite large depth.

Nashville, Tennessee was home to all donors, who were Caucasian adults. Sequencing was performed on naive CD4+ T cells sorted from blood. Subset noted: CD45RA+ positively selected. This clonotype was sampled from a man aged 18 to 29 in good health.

In DNA, the CDR3 is TGCGCCAGCAGCTGGGGACAGGGTGAGACCCAGTACTTC. Its protein product is CASSWGQGETQYF. The chain uses TRBV5-1 and TRBJ2-5; TRBD1 matches 9 bases. With V trimmed by 3 bases and J by 5 bases, 2 bases remained unmatched. Germline loops: CDR1 SGHRS, CDR2 YFSETQ. The CDR3 is 13 amino acids. The full variable domain, completed using reference TRBV5-1 and TRBJ2-5, is KAGVTQTPRYLIKTRGQQVTLSCSPISGHRSVSWYQQTPGQGLQFLFEYFSETQRNKGNFPGRFSGRQFSNSRSEMNVSTLELGDSALYLCASSWGQGETQYFGPGTRLLVL.